The 16 T cell receptor beta chains given below trace back to one sample, sequenced in a study of cytomegalovirus exposure and HLA in healthy donors. Using immunoSEQ multiplex PCR, the repertoire was profiled, and TCRdb retains in-frame clones only, with some absent. The sample has approximately 150,000 clones; 87% are singletons. The sample was PBMCs. The source is a man aged 18 to 29 in good health and CMV-seropositive.

The V call is TRBV27, the J call TRBJ2-7, with 7 bases aligning to TRBD2. Per the germline V gene, CDR1 is MNHEY and CDR2 is SMNVEV (reference sequence). V dropped 3 bases and J dropped 2; count of bases not matched to a gene: 10. The CDR3 is 16 amino acids. CDR3 amino acids: CASSFSLGGEPYEQYF. The CDR3 nucleotides read TGTGCCAGCAGTTTCTCTCTTGGGGGGGAGCCCTACGAGCAGTACTTC.

Written as DNA, the CDR3 is TGTGCCAGCTCACCCGCCACACTAGGCACAGATACGCAGTATTTT. Its protein product is CASSPATLGTDTQYF. The chain uses TRBV18 and TRBJ2-3, with a possible D match to TRBD2 (5 bases). CDR1 KGHSH and CDR2 LQKENI come from the germline V gene. Trimming stripped 3 bases from V and 1 base from J, with 11 bases between. The CDR3 is 15 residues long. Based on the CDR3 plus reference TRBV18 and TRBJ2-3, the full variable domain is NAGVMQNPRHLVRRRGQEARLRCSPMKGHSHVYWYRQLPEEGLKFMVYLQKENIIDESGMPKERFSAEFPKEGPSILRIQQVVRGDSAAYFCASSPATLGTDTQYFGPGTRLTVL.

The rearrangement uses TRBV30 and TRBJ2-7; maybe TRBD2 (5 bases). The V end lost 2 bases, the J end lost 0 bases, and 5 bases lay between the germline ends. This CDR3 has 12 amino acids. Germline V gene data show CDR1 as GTSNPN and CDR2 as SVGIG (reference sequence). CDR3 sequence: CAWSRDSYEQYF. CDR3 nucleotide sequence: TGTGCCTGGAGTCGGGACTCCTACGAGCAGTACTTC.

CDR3 amino acids: CASRTGQGAPNQPQHF. The CDR3 region has the DNA TGTGCCAGCAGAACCGGACAGGGGGCGCCTAATCAGCCCCAGCATTTT. This chain uses TRBV2 with TRBJ1-5; 11 positions agree with TRBD1. Germline-derived CDR1 and CDR2 are SNHLY and FYNNEI. Trimming at V came to 6 bases and at J to 4 bases, leaving 8 bases not matched to a gene. There are 16 residues in the CDR3.

The rearrangement uses TRBV5-4 and TRBJ2-7, with TRBD2 as a possible D gene (5 bases). Germline lookup yields CDR1 SGHNT and CDR2 YYREEE (reference sequence). The CDR3 totals 15 residues. Trimming stripped 0 bases from V and 4 bases from J, with 14 bases between. The CDR3, as DNA: TGTGCCAGCAGCTTGGACGGTTTAGCGAGTTACGAGCAGTACTTC. Translation: CASSLDGLASYEQYF.

The chain joins TRBV6-1 to TRBJ1-1, with no clear D. V was shortened by 6 bases and J by 9 bases, with 14 bases between the two germline ends. Germline V gene sequence: CDR1 MNHNS, CDR2 SASEGT. The CDR3 covers 12 residues. The CDR3 spells CASRADPSKAFF. CDR3 DNA sequence: TGTGCCAGCAGAGCCGATCCGTCAAAAGCTTTCTTT.

The chain has TRBV21-1 and TRBJ2-7; TRBD2, the D gene given by the table, was not confirmed from the DNA. TRBV21-1 corresponds to a pseudogene. The CDR3 totals 16 residues. In DNA form, the CDR3 reads TGTGCCAGCAGCAGACTAGCGGGGGGCTACTCCTACGAGCAGTACTTC. It specifies CASSRLAGGYSYEQYF.

The rearrangement links TRBV19 to TRBJ2-4, with 7 bases aligning to TRBD1. J lost 3 bases, V lost 6 bases, and 14 bases had no gene match. Germline assignment: CDR1 LNHDA and CDR2 SQIVND (reference sequence). The CDR3 is 17 amino acids. DNA for the CDR3: TGTGCCAGTAGCATAACACCGGGCAGGGGGAACAAAAACATTCAGTACTTC. Its protein is CASSITPGRGNKNIQYF.

This rearrangement joins TRBV9 to TRBJ2-2; D gene uncertain. The CDR3 consists of 12 residues. V gave up 2 bases and J gave up 5 bases, with 4 bases separating them. Germline-derived CDR1 and CDR2 are SGDLS and YYNGEE. The CDR3 reads CASSVRTGELFF. The CDR3 coding sequence is TGTGCCAGCAGCGTTAGAACCGGGGAGCTGTTTTTT.

The gene calls are TRBV5-5 and TRBJ1-3; D ambiguous. Looked up from germline, CDR1 is SGHKS and CDR2 is YYEKEE (reference sequence). Trimming removed 1 base at V and 4 bases at J, with 6 bases between. The CDR3 contains 13 residues. The CDR3 sequence is CASSLLGGNTIYF. For the CDR3, the DNA is TGTGCCAGCAGCTTGCTAGGAGGAAACACCATATATTTT. Based on the CDR3 plus reference TRBV5-5 and TRBJ1-3, the full variable domain is DAGVTQSPTHLIKTRGQQVTLRCSPISGHKSVSWYQQVLGQGPQFIFQYYEKEERGRGNFPDRFSARQFPNYSSELNVNALLLGDSALYLCASSLLGGNTIYFGEGSWLTVV.

This chain connects TRBV6-6 to TRBJ1-1, with unresolved D. Germline V CDR1 and CDR2: MNHNY, SVGAGI (reference sequence). CDR3 length: 15 residues. Trimming left V 2 bases short and J 0 bases short, with 10 bases between. This CDR3 reads CASSYERRMNTEAFF. DNA of the CDR3: TGTGCCAGCAGTTACGAGAGAAGAATGAACACTGAAGCTTTCTTT.

The chain links TRBV30 to TRBJ2-1, with TRBD2 matching 7 bases. This CDR3 is built from 13 residues. Germline-derived CDR1 and CDR2 are GTSNPN and SVGIG (reference sequence). The V gene end was trimmed by 3 bases and the J gene end by 9 bases; junction bases not matched to a gene: 8. CDR3 sequence (DNA): TGTGCCTGGAGAGTGGGACTATCAGGTGAGCAGTTCTTC. Translating it yields CAWRVGLSGEQFF.

The chain recombines TRBV9 with TRBJ2-1; no clear D gene. Trimming left V 1 base short and J 10 bases short, with 9 bases between. The length of the CDR3 is 12 residues. Germline values: CDR1 SGDLS, CDR2 YYNGEE. CDR3 sequence reads: CASSVYGREQFF. The CDR3 coding sequence is TGTGCCAGCAGCGTATATGGGCGAGAGCAGTTCTTC.

The chain uses TRBV19 and TRBJ1-6; D is possibly TRBD1 (6 bases). V dropped 7 bases and J dropped 6 bases, with 10 bases sitting between them. Germline V lookup: CDR1 LNHDA, CDR2 SQIVND (reference sequence). The CDR3 is 13 residues long. The CDR3 here is CASTGHSNSPLHF. Written as DNA, the CDR3 is TGTGCCAGTACGGGACACAGTAATTCACCCCTCCACTTT.

CDR3 in amino acids: CAISDPGQGSYEQYF. The CDR3 DNA sequence: TGTGCCATCAGCGACCCCGGGCAGGGGAGCTACGAGCAGTACTTC. This chain uses TRBV10-3 with TRBJ2-7, with a weak D call TRBD1 (6 bases). The germline V gene has CDR1 ENHRY and CDR2 SYGVKD. The CDR3 is 15 amino acids. V gave up 6 bases and J gave up 3 bases, with 18 bases separating them.

The chain joins TRBV6-5 to TRBJ1-3, with unresolved D. Germline V gene sequence: CDR1 MNHEY, CDR2 SVGAGI. The CDR3 is 16 amino acids. Trimming removed 0 bases at V and 4 bases at J, with 13 bases between. CDR3 sequence (DNA): TGTGCCAGCAGTTACTCGATCGGTATAACGGGAAACACCATATATTTT. It translates to CASSYSIGITGNTIYF.